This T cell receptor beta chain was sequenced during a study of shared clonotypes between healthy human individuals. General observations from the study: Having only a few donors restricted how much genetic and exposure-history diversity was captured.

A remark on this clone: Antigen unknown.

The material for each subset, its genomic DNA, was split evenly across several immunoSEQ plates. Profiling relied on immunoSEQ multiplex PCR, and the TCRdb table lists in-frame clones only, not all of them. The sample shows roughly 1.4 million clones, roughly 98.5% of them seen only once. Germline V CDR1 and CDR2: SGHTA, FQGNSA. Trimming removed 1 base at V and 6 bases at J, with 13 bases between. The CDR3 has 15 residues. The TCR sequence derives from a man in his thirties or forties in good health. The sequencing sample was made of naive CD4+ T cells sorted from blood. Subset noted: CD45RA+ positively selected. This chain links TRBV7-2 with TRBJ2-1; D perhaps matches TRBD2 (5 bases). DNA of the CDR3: TGTGCCAGCAGCTTAGGCCCTAGCAGCGGCAATGAGCAGTTCTTC. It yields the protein CASSLGPSSGNEQFF.